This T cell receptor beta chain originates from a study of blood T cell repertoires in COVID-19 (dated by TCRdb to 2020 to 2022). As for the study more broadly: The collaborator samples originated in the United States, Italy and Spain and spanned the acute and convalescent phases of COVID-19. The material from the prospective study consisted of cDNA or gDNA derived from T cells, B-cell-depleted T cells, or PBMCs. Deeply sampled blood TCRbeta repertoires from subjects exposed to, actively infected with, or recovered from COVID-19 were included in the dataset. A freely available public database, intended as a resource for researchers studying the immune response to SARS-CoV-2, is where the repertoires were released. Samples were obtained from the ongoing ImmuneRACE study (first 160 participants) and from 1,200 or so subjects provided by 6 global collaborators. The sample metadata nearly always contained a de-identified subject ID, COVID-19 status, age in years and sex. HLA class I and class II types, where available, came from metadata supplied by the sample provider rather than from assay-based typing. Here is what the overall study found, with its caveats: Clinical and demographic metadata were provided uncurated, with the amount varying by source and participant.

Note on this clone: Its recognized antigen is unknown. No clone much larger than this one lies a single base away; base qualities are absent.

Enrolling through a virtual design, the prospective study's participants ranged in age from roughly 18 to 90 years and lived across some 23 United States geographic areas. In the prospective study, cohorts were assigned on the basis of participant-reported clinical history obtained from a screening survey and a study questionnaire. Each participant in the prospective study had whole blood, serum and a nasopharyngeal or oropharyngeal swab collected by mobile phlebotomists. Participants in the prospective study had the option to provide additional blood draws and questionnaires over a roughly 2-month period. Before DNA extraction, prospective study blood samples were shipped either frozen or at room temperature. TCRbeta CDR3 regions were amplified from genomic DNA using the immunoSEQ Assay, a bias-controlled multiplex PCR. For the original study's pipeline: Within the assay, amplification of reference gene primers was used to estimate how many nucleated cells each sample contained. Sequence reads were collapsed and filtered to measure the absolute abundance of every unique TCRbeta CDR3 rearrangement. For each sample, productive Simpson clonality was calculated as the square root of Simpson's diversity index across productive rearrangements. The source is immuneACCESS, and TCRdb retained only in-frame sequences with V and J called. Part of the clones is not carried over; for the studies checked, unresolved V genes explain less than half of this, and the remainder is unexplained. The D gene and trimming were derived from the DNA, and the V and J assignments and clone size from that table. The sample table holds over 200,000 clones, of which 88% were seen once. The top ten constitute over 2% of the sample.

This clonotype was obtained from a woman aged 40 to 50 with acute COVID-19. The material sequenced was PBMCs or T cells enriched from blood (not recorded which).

The DNA sequence is TGTGCCAGTAGTACACAGGGGAGTCCATCAAGGGGCCAGCATTTT. This gives the protein CASSTQGSPSRGQHF. This chain joins TRBV19 to TRBJ1-5; 7 nucleotides in the junction match TRBD1. Trimming leaves V shorter by 4 bases and J shorter by 12 bases, with the junction holding 15 bases beyond the gene matches. The germline V gene (reference sequence) gives CDR1 as LNHDA and CDR2 as SQIVND. The CDR3 sequence holds 15 residues, the cysteine and phenylalanine included. Only the CDR3 DNA stays, 45 bases, in frame from base 1.